The 9 T cell receptor beta chains below all came from one sample that was sequenced in a study of CD8 T cells in ankylosing spondylitis. Each CDR3 protein is one row after TCRdb ran MiXCR on the 5' RACE reads. The table includes around 39,000 distinct CDR3 sequences, approximately 10% detected once. The source material was synovial fluid, either unsorted or a sorted T cell fraction (not recorded which). Receptors originate from a male donor with ankylosing spondylitis.

Many counts were recorded for this clonotype. The rearrangement uses TRBV7-9 and TRBJ1-1; D remains ambiguous. The CDR3 has 15 residues. V lost 1 base and J 6 bases, leaving 15 bases between the germline ends. CDR1 and CDR2 (germline): SEHNR, FQNEAQ (reference sequence). The CDR3: CASSLVSRFRPEAFF. The CDR3 DNA is TGTGCCAGCAGCTTAGTCTCACGGTTTCGTCCTGAAGCTTTCTTT. The variable domain in full, with the rest retrieved from reference TRBV7-9 and TRBJ1-1, is DTGVSQNPRHKITKRGQNVTFRCDPISEHNRLYWYRQTLGQGPEFLTYFQNEAQLEKSRLLSDRFSAERPKGSFSTLEIQRTEQGDSAMYLCASSLVSRFRPEAFFGQGTRLTVV.

This clonotype was seen only a few times. The chain combines TRBV28 with TRBJ2-1; D is possibly TRBD2 (5 bases). The V end was cut by 3 bases, the J end by 9 bases, with 9 bases between. The CDR3 is 12 residues long. Germline-derived CDR1 and CDR2 are MDHEN and SYDVKM. Here the CDR3 DNA reads TGTGCCAGCAGTTTTTTCAGCGGTGAGCAGTTCTTC. Residues: CASSFFSGEQFF.

This clonotype was counted only a few times. This chain joins TRBV27 and TRBJ2-1; 11 bases agree with TRBD2. The germline V gene has CDR1 MNHEY and CDR2 SMNVEV (reference sequence). The junction had 7 bases not matched to a gene; V was cut back by 2 bases and J by 1 base. There are 18 residues in the CDR3. This CDR3 reads CASSLRASGRISYNEQFF. For the CDR3, the DNA is TGTGCCAGCAGTTTAAGAGCTAGCGGGAGGATATCCTACAATGAGCAGTTCTTC.

The genes are TRBV19 and TRBJ2-1; TRBD2 is a possible D gene (5 bases). Germline values: CDR1 LNHDA, CDR2 SQIVND (reference sequence). The CDR3 runs 12 residues. The V end lost 4 bases, the J end lost 4 bases, and 5 bases lay between the germline ends. CDR3 nucleotide sequence: TGTGCCAGTAGTACGGGGTACAATGAGCAGTTCTTC. Protein: CASSTGYNEQFF.

This clonotype was seen ten or more times. The V and J genes are TRBV7-6 and TRBJ1-1; TRBD1 might be the D (5 bases). The CDR3 runs to 14 residues. Trimming took off 4 bases at V and 0 bases at J, with 9 bases between the two ends. Germline-derived CDR1 and CDR2 are SGHVS and FNYEAQ. The CDR3 nucleotides read TGTGCCAGCAGCTCCGAGACAGTGAACACTGAAGCTTTCTTT. It encodes CASSSETVNTEAFF.

This clonotype was found many times. This chain links TRBV10-3 with TRBJ2-1, with 7 nucleotides matching TRBD1. V lost 6 bases and J lost 8; bases outside the gene matches: 4. CDR1 is ENHRY, CDR2 SYGVKD, per germline. The CDR3 runs 12 residues. The CDR3, as DNA: TGTGCCATCAGCCCTGGGACAGATGAGCAGTTCTTC. Residues: CAISPGTDEQFF.

The V and J genes are TRBV2 and TRBJ1-5, with a weak D call TRBD1 (5 bases). This CDR3 is 15 amino acids long. CDR1 SNHLY and CDR2 FYNNEI come from the germline V gene. V was cut by 2 bases and J by 4 bases, with 12 bases left in between. CDR3 in DNA: TGTGCCAGCAGTGAATGGGGGATCCCAAATCAGCCCCAGCATTTT. It encodes CASSEWGIPNQPQHF.

This clonotype was detected a few times. The chain carries TRBV6-1 and TRBJ2-1; TRBD2 is a possible D gene (5 bases). The CDR3 runs to 15 residues. V was clipped by 5 bases and J by 8 bases, with 19 bases between them. CDR1 MNHNS and CDR2 SASEGT come from the germline V gene. The CDR3 sequence: CASSPPPSEADEQFF. In DNA form, the CDR3 reads TGTGCCAGCAGTCCCCCCCCGTCGGAAGCGGATGAGCAGTTCTTC.

This chain joins TRBV6-5 and TRBJ2-7, with unresolved D. Trimming shortened V by 0 bases and J by 2 bases, and 11 bases separated the two germline ends. CDR1 is MNHEY, CDR2 SVGAGI, per germline. The CDR3 runs 15 residues. CDR3 region: CASSYSNPAPYEQYF. The CDR3 DNA reads TGTGCCAGCAGTTACTCGAATCCAGCCCCCTACGAGCAGTACTTC.